Below are 29 T cell receptor beta chains sequenced from a single sample in a study of OX40 agonist ivuxolimab in advanced cancers. Data came from immunoSEQ multiplex PCR; TCRdb stores just in-frame clones and leaves some out. The table has approximately 91,000 clones, about 89% seen once; the top ten hold about 4.6%. Sequencing used CD4+ or CD8+ T cells sorted from blood, obtained in a trial of the OX40 agonist ivuxolimab. Every receptor here comes from an adult with an advanced solid tumor such as melanoma, head and neck, liver or kidney cancer.

This clone is a singleton in its sample. This chain connects TRBV7-9 to TRBJ1-5; D possibly corresponds to TRBD1 (6 bases). In germline, CDR1 is SEHNR, CDR2 FQNEAQ (reference sequence). Trimming took 1 base from V and 6 from J, leaving 16 bases between them. This CDR3 region has 16 residues. Here the CDR3 DNA reads TGTGCCAGCAGCTTAGAGGGATACGGGGGCGGTCAGCCCCAGCATTTT. Encoded protein: CASSLEGYGGGQPQHF.

This chain joins TRBV6-6 and TRBJ1-3; the D is unclear. Per germline, CDR1 MNHNY and CDR2 SVGAGI (reference sequence). Trimming cost V 5 bases and J 0 bases, with 11 bases left between them. CDR3 size: 15 residues. CDR3 region: CASSTLGSSGNTIYF. In DNA form, the CDR3 reads TGTGCCAGCAGTACCCTAGGGAGCTCTGGAAACACCATATATTTT.

V gene TRBV28 combines with J gene TRBJ1-1, with D perhaps TRBD1 (5 bases). V gave up 3 bases and J gave up 5 bases, with 16 bases separating them. This CDR3 region has 15 residues. CDR1 and CDR2 from the germline V gene are MDHEN and SYDVKM. DNA of the CDR3: TGTGCCAGCAGTTTTAGTTTGGGGGAGAGAACTGAAGCTTTCTTT. This gives the protein CASSFSLGERTEAFF.

The table lists this clone with many counts. The chain couples TRBV7-2 to TRBJ2-1, with unresolved D. The CDR3 loop spans 14 amino acids. Per germline, CDR1 SGHTA and CDR2 FQGNSA. The V end lost 5 bases, the J end lost 1 base, and 9 bases lay between the germline ends. The CDR3 sequence: CASSPDASYNEQFF. The CDR3 DNA reads as TGTGCCAGCAGCCCCGACGCGTCCTACAATGAGCAGTTCTTC.

The V gene is TRBV6-6, the J gene TRBJ2-1, with 7 nucleotides matching TRBD1. The CDR3 is 14 residues long. Germline V gene data show CDR1 as MNHNY and CDR2 as SVGAGI (reference sequence). V trimming: 6 bases; J trimming: 4 bases; junction bases outside the gene matches: 6. The CDR3 coding sequence is TGTGCCAGCAGCCCCGGGACAGTATACAATGAGCAGTTCTTC. Residues: CASSPGTVYNEQFF.

The V call is TRBV11-3, the J call TRBJ2-1; TRBD1 matches at 8 bases. The V and J ends lost 5 bases and 0 bases, in that order; junction bases with no gene match: 6. The CDR3 is 16 residues long. Germline assignment: CDR1 SGHNT and CDR2 YENEEA. CDR3 residues: CASSAGGSSSYNEQFF. CDR3 DNA sequence: TGTGCCAGCAGCGCAGGGGGCTCCAGCTCCTACAATGAGCAGTTCTTC.

This chain links TRBV7-2 with TRBJ2-3; 8 bases align to TRBD2. The CDR3 contains 15 residues. Germline CDR1 is SGHTA and CDR2 is FQGNSA. Trimming removed 7 bases from V and 2 bases from J; junction bases left unmatched: 8. The CDR3 DNA is TGTGCCAGCAACCAGAAAGCGGGAGTCACAGATACGCAGTATTTT. It translates to CASNQKAGVTDTQYF.

The sample holds many counts of this clone. The CDR3 here is CSARARLVQFF. DNA for the CDR3: TGCAGTGCTAGGGCAAGACTAGTTCAGTTCTTC. This sequence joins TRBV20-1 and TRBJ2-1, with D possibly matching TRBD2 (6 bases). V lost 3 bases, J lost 13 bases, and 13 bases lay in between. Germline assignment: CDR1 DFQATT and CDR2 SNEGSKA (reference sequence). The CDR3 runs 11 residues.

This sequence joins TRBV14 and TRBJ1-3, with TRBD1 as a possible D gene (6 bases). The CDR3 totals 14 residues. V was cut by 7 bases and J by 2 bases, with 12 bases left in between. The V gene's germline CDR1 is SGHDN and CDR2 FVKESK. The CDR3 bases are TGTGCCAGCACAGATCAGGGGACTGGAAACACCATATATTTT. Translating gives CASTDQGTGNTIYF.

J is TRBJ1-2 and V is TRBV25-1; no reliable D call. The CDR3 sequence is 14 residues long. The germline V gene has CDR1 MGHDK and CDR2 SYGVNS. Trimming shortened V by 3 bases and J by 0 bases, and 8 bases separated the two germline ends. In nucleotides, the CDR3 is TGTGCCAGCAGTGAGGCCAGGCCTAACTATGGCTACACCTTC. Amino acids: CASSEARPNYGYTF.

The rearrangement joins TRBV4-2 to TRBJ2-5, with a tentative D call TRBD2 (5 bases). CDR3 length: 13 residues. Germline V CDR1 and CDR2: LGHNA, YNFKEQ. The V and J ends lost 4 bases and 5 bases respectively, with 11 bases between them. The CDR3 nucleotides are TGTGCCAGCAGCCCGGGGAGTAGGGAGACCCAGTACTTC. Translating it yields CASSPGSRETQYF.

The rearrangement joins TRBV2 to TRBJ2-2; 9 bases are shared with TRBD2. With 3 bases clipped from V and 5 bases from J, the junction kept 4 bases outside the gene matches. Germline CDR1 reads SNHLY; CDR2 reads FYNNEI. The CDR3 extends over 15 amino acids. The CDR3: CASSDLLAGTGELFF. For the CDR3, the DNA is TGTGCCAGCAGTGATTTGCTAGCGGGAACCGGGGAGCTGTTTTTT.

The genes are TRBV14 and TRBJ1-4; 7 bases fit TRBD1. The CDR3 is made up of 15 amino acids. The junction had 9 bases not matched to a gene; V was cut back by 4 bases and J by 7 bases. Germline V gene sequence: CDR1 SGHDN, CDR2 FVKESK. CDR3 DNA: TGTGCCAGCAGCCGGGTCGGGACAGTGGGTGAAAAACTGTTTTTT. Translated: CASSRVGTVGEKLFF. Variable domain in full (rest from reference TRBV14 and TRBJ1-4): EAGVTQFPSHSVIEKGQTVTLRCDPISGHDNLYWYRRVMGKEIKFLLHFVKESKQDESGMPNNRFLAERTGGTYSTLKVQPAELEDSGVYFCASSRVGTVGEKLFFGSGTQLSVL.

V is TRBV27 and J is TRBJ1-1; the D gene is possibly TRBD1 (5 bases). Per germline, CDR1 MNHEY and CDR2 SMNVEV (reference sequence). The CDR3 consists of 16 residues. V was trimmed by 3 bases and J by 0 bases, leaving 14 bases between them. The CDR3, as DNA: TGTGCCAGCAGTTTCATGGGGGGGAATTTGAACACTGAAGCTTTCTTT. Protein: CASSFMGGNLNTEAFF.

This chain uses TRBV7-6 with TRBJ2-1; TRBD2 aligns across 13 bases. The CDR3 has 17 residues. Germline CDR1 SGHVS, CDR2 FNYEAQ. V was clipped by 1 base and J by 5 bases; unmatched bases: 5. CDR3 residues: CASSLDGLAGVDNEQFF. CDR3 nucleotide sequence: TGTGCCAGCAGCTTAGACGGACTAGCGGGAGTAGACAATGAGCAGTTCTTC.

The CDR3 loop is CAISESPGQGSYEQYF. The CDR3, as DNA: TGTGCCATCAGTGAGTCACCGGGACAGGGTTCCTACGAGCAGTACTTC. The chain carries TRBV10-3 and TRBJ2-7; 9 bases agree with TRBD1. Germline V gene lookup returns CDR1 ENHRY and CDR2 SYGVKD. After removal of 0 bases from V and 1 base from J, the junction contained 4 bases not matched to a gene. The CDR3 is 16 amino acids.

V gene TRBV27 combines with J gene TRBJ2-1; 10 bases map to TRBD2. V was pared by 4 bases and J by 9 bases, with 6 bases of the junction left unmatched. CDR3 length equals 14 residues. Germline assignment: CDR1 MNHEY and CDR2 SMNVEV (reference sequence). The CDR3 sequence: CASSSLAGAGEQFF. CDR3 DNA: TGTGCCAGCAGTTCGCTAGCGGGAGCGGGTGAGCAGTTCTTC.

The chain has TRBV5-1 and TRBJ1-2; the D is unclear. The length of the CDR3 is 12 residues. The germline CDR1 and CDR2 sequences are SGHRS and YFSETQ. V lost 0 bases and J lost 4, with 4 bases in between. DNA for the CDR3: TGCGCCAGCAGCTTGGACGGCTATGGCTACACCTTC. It encodes CASSLDGYGYTF.

The chain combines TRBV27 with TRBJ2-3; TRBD2 matches at 10 bases. Germline V gene sequence: CDR1 MNHEY, CDR2 SMNVEV (reference sequence). The CDR3 totals 19 residues. The V and J ends lost 6 bases and 3 bases, in that order; junction bases with no gene match: 18. CDR3 region: CASSKGGELAGRRTDTQYF. In nucleotides, the CDR3 is TGTGCCAGCAGCAAAGGAGGGGAACTAGCGGGACGGAGAACAGATACGCAGTATTTT.

This chain connects TRBV9 to TRBJ2-7; TRBD2 matches at 9 bases. The length of the CDR3 is 13 residues. CDR1 is SGDLS, CDR2 YYNGEE, per germline. Germline trimming cut 1 base from V and 5 bases from J; bases unmatched to any gene: 1. The CDR3 protein is CASSVSGGNEQYF. The CDR3 coding sequence is TGTGCCAGCAGCGTAAGCGGGGGGAACGAGCAGTACTTC. The whole variable domain, remainder taken from reference TRBV9 and TRBJ2-7, is DSGVTQTPKHLITATGQRVTLRCSPRSGDLSVYWYQQSLDQGLQFLIQYYNGEERAKGNILERFSAQQFPDLHSELNLSSLELGDSALYFCASSVSGGNEQYFGPGTRLTVT.

The chain is built from TRBV11-3 and TRBJ2-1; TRBD1 aligns across 8 bases. V dropped 5 bases and J dropped 7; count of bases not matched to a gene: 7. The germline CDR1 and CDR2 sequences are SGHNT and YENEEA. The length of the CDR3 is 14 residues. DNA for the CDR3: TGTGCCAGCAGCCGAATGACAGGGGAAAATGAGCAGTTCTTC. Protein product: CASSRMTGENEQFF.

The gene calls are TRBV7-2 and TRBJ2-1; 7 bases match TRBD1. The CDR3 loop spans 13 amino acids. V lost 7 bases to trimming and J lost 9 bases; unmatched junction nucleotides: 9. Germline values: CDR1 SGHTA, CDR2 FQGNSA. The CDR3 DNA reads TGTGCCAGCAATTCAGTAGGGGGCCTTGAGCAGTTCTTC. It yields the protein CASNSVGGLEQFF.

V is TRBV5-4 and J is TRBJ2-7; tentative D call: TRBD1 (7 bases). V lost 3 bases and J lost 0, with 13 bases in between. Germline values: CDR1 SGHNT, CDR2 YYREEE (reference sequence). This CDR3 contains 15 residues. CDR3 DNA sequence: TGTGCCAGCAGCTCAGGGGGGAGCTACTCCTACGAGCAGTACTTC. It specifies CASSSGGSYSYEQYF.

The gene calls are TRBV7-9 and TRBJ2-1; 9 nucleotides agree with TRBD1. In germline, CDR1 is SEHNR, CDR2 FQNEAQ (reference sequence). The CDR3 loop spans 16 amino acids. V was pared by 4 bases and J by 3 bases, with 7 bases of the junction left unmatched. The CDR3 DNA follows: TGTGCCAGCAGCTCACAACAGGGGGCCATCTACAATGAGCAGTTCTTC. Translation: CASSSQQGAIYNEQFF.

The V gene is TRBV28, the J gene TRBJ1-5, with a weak D call TRBD1 (6 bases). The germline CDR1 and CDR2 sequences are MDHEN and SYDVKM. Between the trimmed V and J ends, which lost 8 bases and 5 bases, there was a span of 13 bases. This CDR3 is 13 amino acids long. CDR3 sequence (DNA): TGTGCCAGCCTCTCCGGGGGCTATCAGCCCCAGCATTTT. Its translation: CASLSGGYQPQHF.

In this sample, this clone turned up once. This chain connects TRBV7-2 to TRBJ2-3; 8 bases fit TRBD2. V shed 5 bases and J 6 bases; nucleotides not matched to a gene: 7. The CDR3 runs 14 residues. From germline, CDR1 is SGHTA and CDR2 FQGNSA. DNA for the CDR3: TGTGCCAGCAGCGCTTTGCGGGGGGCCGATACGCAGTATTTT. Translating it yields CASSALRGADTQYF.

The genes are TRBV10-3 and TRBJ1-1; TRBD1 is a possible D gene (6 bases). The germline V gene has CDR1 ENHRY and CDR2 SYGVKD. CDR3 size: 14 residues. Trimming shortened V by 6 bases and J by 3 bases, and 14 bases separated the two germline ends. This CDR3 reads CAISEKRQDTEAFF. CDR3 sequence (DNA): TGTGCCATCAGCGAGAAACGACAGGACACTGAAGCTTTCTTT.

There are a few counts of this clone. The chain recombines TRBV29-1 with TRBJ1-2, with no clear D. The CDR3 length is 11 residues. V lost 6 bases, J lost 8 bases, and 13 bases lay in between. CDR1 is SQVTM and CDR2 is ANQGSEA in the germline V gene. CDR3 in DNA: TGCAGCGTCATGGTGGGAGGCGGCTACACCTTC. It is translated as CSVMVGGGYTF.

The chain carries TRBV19 and TRBJ2-1; 8 bases are a match to TRBD2. This CDR3 comprises 14 residues. After removal of 1 base from V and 9 bases from J, the junction contained 5 bases not matched to a gene. In germline, CDR1 is LNHDA, CDR2 SQIVND (reference sequence). CDR3 protein: CASSIGVAGIEQFF. The CDR3 DNA follows: TGTGCCAGTAGTATAGGGGTAGCGGGAATTGAGCAGTTCTTC.